This TCR beta chain was identified during a study of T-cell memory formation after mild COVID-19. This CDR3 has 15 amino acids. In germline, CDR1 is SGDLS, CDR2 YYNGEE. After removal of 4 bases from V and 4 bases from J, the junction contained 8 bases not matched to a gene. One entry per CDR3 protein results from TCRdb running MiXCR on the 5' RACE reads. Among 450,000 to 650,000 distinct CDR3 sequences, 18% were seen once, and the ten largest hold about 11%. The source material was PBMCs or a T cell subset sorted from them (not recorded which). The origin of this receptor is an adult woman who had mild COVID-19 (a few samples of this study predate the infection). Cell type and time point are not known. The chain has TRBV9 and TRBJ1-1, with TRBD1 matching 9 bases. CDR3 nucleotide sequence: TGTGCCAGCAGCTCCACAGGGGGCGCGGCCACTGAAGCTTTCTTT. It encodes CASSSTGGAATEAFF.